Described below is a single T cell receptor (beta chain) sequence and its context. Germline assignment: CDR1 LNHDA and CDR2 SQIVND (reference sequence). V shed 8 bases and J shed 8 bases, with 17 bases lying between them. CDR3 size: 13 residues. Data came from immunoSEQ multiplex PCR; TCRdb stores just in-frame clones and leaves some out. The sample lists about 12,000 clones; just under 35% were seen once. The sample is drawn from a study of graft-versus-host responses after intestinal transplantation. The culture paired approximately 200,000 irradiated violet-dye-labeled stimulators with approximately 200,000 CFSE-labeled responders. General observations from the study: Recipient-marrow GvH clones were detected, some having first appeared in ileum or blood.

The material sequenced was alloreactive CD8+ T cells from a mixed lymphocyte reaction culture, taken before intestinal transplant. The subset is: CFSE-low proliferating T cells sorted from roughly 6-day pre-transplant mixed lymphocyte reaction (GvH or HvG direction). V usage is TRBV19 and J usage is TRBJ2-3, with D perhaps TRBD1 or TRBD2 (5 bases each). This receptor was taken from a human patient who received an intestinal transplant. The CDR3 nucleotides are TGTGCCAGTGGCCCCGTGGGGGATATTACGCAGTATTTT. Translated, it gives CASGPVGDITQYF.